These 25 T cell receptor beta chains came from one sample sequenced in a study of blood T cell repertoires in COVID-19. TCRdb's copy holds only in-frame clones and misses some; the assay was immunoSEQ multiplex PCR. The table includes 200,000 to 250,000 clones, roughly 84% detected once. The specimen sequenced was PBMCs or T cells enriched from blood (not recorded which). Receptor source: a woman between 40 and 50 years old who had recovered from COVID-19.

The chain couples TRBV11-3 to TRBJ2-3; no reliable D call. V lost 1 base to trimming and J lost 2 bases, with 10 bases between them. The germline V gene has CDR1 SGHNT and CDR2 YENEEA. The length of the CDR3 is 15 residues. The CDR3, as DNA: TGTGCCAGCAGCTTAGTAAGGCAGGTCACAGATACGCAGTATTTT. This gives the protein CASSLVRQVTDTQYF.

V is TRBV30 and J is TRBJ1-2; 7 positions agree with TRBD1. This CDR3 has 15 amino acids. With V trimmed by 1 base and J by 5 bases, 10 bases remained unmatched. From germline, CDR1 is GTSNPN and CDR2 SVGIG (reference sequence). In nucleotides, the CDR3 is TGTGCCTGGAGTGCGTGGGACAGCAAAACATATGGCTACACCTTC. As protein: CAWSAWDSKTYGYTF.

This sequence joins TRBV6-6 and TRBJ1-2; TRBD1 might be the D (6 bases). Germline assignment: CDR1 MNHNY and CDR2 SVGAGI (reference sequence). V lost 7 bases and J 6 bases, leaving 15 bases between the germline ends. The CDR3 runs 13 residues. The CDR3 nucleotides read TGTGCCAGCACCAGGACAGCGAACCATGGCTACACCTTC. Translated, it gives CASTRTANHGYTF.

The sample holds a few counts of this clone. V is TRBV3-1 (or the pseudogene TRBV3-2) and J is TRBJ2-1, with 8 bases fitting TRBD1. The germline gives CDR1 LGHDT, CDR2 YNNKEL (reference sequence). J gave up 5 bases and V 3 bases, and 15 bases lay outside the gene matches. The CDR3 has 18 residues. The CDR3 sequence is CASSHEGWAGTGDNEQFF. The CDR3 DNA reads TGTGCCAGCAGCCATGAAGGATGGGCCGGGACAGGCGACAATGAGCAGTTCTTC.

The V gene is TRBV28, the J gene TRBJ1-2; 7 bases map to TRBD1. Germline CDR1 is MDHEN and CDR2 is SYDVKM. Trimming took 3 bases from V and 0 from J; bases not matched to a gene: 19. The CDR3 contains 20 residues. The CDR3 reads CASSLLLLDRQRRANYGYTF. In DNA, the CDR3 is TGTGCCAGCAGTTTGCTCCTATTGGACAGGCAGAGGAGGGCTAACTATGGCTACACCTTC.

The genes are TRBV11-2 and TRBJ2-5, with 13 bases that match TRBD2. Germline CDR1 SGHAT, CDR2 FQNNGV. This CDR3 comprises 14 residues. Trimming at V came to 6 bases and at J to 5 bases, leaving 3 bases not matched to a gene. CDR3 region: CASRRLAGGETQYF. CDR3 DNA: TGTGCCAGCAGACGACTAGCGGGAGGTGAGACCCAGTACTTC.

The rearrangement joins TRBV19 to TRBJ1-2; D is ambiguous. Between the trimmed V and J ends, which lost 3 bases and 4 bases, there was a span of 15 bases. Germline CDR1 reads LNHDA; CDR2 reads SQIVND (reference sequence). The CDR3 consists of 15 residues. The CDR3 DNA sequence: TGTGCCAGTAGTATTTCGGTATGGGCATCCTATGGCTACACCTTC. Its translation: CASSISVWASYGYTF.

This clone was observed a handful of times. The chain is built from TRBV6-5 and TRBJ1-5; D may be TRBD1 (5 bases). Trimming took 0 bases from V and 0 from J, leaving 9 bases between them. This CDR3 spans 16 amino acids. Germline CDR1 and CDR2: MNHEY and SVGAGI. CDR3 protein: CASSYSQAYSNQPQHF. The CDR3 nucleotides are TGTGCCAGCAGTTACTCACAGGCTTATAGCAATCAGCCCCAGCATTTT.

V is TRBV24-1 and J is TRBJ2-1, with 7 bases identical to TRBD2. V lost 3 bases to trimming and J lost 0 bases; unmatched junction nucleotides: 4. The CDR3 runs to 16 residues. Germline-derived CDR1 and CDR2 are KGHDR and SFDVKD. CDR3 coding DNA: TGTGCCACCAGTGATAATGGCGGGAGCTCCTACAATGAGCAGTTCTTC. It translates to CATSDNGGSSYNEQFF.

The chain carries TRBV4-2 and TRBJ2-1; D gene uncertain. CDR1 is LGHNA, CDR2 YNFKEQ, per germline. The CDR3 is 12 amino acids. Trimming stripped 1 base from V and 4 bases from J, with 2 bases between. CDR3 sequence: CASSQVYNEQFF. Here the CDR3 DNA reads TGTGCCAGCAGCCAAGTATACAATGAGCAGTTCTTC.

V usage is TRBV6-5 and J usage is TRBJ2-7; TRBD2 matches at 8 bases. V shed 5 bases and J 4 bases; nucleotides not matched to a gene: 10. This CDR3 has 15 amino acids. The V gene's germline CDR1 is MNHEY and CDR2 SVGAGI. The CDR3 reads CASSLIAGSSYEQYV. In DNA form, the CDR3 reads TGTGCCAGCAGTCTAATAGCGGGGTCTTCTTACGAGCAGTACGTC.

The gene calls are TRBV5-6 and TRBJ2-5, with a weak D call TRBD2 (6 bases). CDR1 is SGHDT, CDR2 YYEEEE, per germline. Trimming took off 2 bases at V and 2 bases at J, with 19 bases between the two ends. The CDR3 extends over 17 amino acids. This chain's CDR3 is CASSFGAGGLPQETQYF. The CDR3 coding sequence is TGTGCCAGCAGCTTCGGTGCAGGTGGACTACCTCAAGAGACCCAGTACTTC.

As DNA, the CDR3 is TGTGCCAGCAGCTTAGAGGGGGGGGGCAATCAGCCCCAGCATTTT. It specifies CASSLEGGGNQPQHF. This chain uses TRBV7-2 with TRBJ1-5; possible D gene TRBD1, 6 bases. Germline V CDR1 and CDR2: SGHTA, FQGNSA. V lost 1 base to trimming and J lost 2 bases, with 9 bases between them. The CDR3 is 15 residues long.

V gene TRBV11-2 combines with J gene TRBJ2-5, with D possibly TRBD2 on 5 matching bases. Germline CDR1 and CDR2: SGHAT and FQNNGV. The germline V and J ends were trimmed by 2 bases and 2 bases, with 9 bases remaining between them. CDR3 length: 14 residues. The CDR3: CASSLMRVQETQYF. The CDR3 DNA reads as TGTGCCAGCAGCTTAATGAGGGTACAAGAGACCCAGTACTTC.

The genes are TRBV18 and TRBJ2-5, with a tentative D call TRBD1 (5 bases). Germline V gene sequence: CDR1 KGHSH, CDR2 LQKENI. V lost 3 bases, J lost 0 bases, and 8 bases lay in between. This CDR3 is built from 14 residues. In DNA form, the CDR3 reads TGTGCCAGCTCACCGGACACGTACCAAGAGACCCAGTACTTC. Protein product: CASSPDTYQETQYF.

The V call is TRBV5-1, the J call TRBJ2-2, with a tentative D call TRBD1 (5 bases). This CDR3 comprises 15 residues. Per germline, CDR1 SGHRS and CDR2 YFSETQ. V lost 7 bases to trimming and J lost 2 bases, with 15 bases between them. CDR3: CASQVSGINTGELFF. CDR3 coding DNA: TGCGCCAGCCAGGTCTCAGGGATTAACACCGGGGAGCTGTTTTTT.

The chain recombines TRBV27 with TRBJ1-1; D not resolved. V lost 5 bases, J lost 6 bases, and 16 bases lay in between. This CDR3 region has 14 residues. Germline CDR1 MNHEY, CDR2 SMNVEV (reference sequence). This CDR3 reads CASSPSGGFAEAFF. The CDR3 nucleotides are TGTGCCAGCAGTCCAAGCGGAGGGTTCGCTGAAGCTTTCTTT.

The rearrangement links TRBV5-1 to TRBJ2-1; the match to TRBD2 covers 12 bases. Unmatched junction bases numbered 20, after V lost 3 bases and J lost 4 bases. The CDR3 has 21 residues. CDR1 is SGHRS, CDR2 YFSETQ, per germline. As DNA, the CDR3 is TGCGCCAGCAGCTATGCGGGGACAGGGAGGACTAGCGGGACACTTTACAATGAGCAGTTCTTC. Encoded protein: CASSYAGTGRTSGTLYNEQFF.

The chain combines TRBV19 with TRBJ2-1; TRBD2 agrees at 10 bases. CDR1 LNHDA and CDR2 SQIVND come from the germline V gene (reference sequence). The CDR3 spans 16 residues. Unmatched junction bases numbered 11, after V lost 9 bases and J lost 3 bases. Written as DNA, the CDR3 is TGTGCCAGCAGCCGGGGACTAGCGCTAGTCTACAATGAGCAGTTCTTC. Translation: CASSRGLALVYNEQFF.

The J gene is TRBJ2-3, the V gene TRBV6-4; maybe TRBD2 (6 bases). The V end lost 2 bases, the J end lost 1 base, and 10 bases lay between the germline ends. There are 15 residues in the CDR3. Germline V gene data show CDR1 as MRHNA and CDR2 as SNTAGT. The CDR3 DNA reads TGTGCCAGCAGTGACAAGCCGGGAGGCACAGATACGCAGTATTTT. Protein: CASSDKPGGTDTQYF.

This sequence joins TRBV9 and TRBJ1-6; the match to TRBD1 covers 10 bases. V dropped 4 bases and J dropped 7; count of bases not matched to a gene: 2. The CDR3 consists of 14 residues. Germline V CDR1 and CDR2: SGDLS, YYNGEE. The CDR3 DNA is TGTGCCAGCAGCACGGGACAGGGGAATTCACCCCTCCACTTT. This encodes CASSTGQGNSPLHF.

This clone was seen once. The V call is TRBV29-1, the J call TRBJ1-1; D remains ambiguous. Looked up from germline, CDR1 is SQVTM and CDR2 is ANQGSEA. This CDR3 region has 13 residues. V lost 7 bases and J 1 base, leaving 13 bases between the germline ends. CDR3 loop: CSALWTPNTEAFF. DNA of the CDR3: TGCAGCGCCCTCTGGACTCCGAACACTGAAGCTTTCTTT.

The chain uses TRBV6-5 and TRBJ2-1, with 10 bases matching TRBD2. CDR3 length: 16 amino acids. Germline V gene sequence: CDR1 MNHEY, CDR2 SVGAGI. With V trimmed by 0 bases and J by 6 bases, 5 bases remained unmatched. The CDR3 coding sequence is TGTGCCAGCAGTTACTCGATGTCTAGCGGGAGCAATGAGCAGTTCTTC. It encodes CASSYSMSSGSNEQFF.

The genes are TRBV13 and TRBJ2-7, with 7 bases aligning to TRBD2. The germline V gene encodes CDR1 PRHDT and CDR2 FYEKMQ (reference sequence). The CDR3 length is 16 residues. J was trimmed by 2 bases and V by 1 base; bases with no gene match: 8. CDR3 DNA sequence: TGTGCCAGCAGCTTAGACGGGCGCGGGAGCCCCTACGAGCAGTACTTC. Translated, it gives CASSLDGRGSPYEQYF. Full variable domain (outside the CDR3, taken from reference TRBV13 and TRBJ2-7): AAGVIQSPRHLIKEKRETATLKCYPIPRHDTVYWYQQGPGQDPQFLISFYEKMQSDKGSIPDRFSAQQFSDYHSELNMSSLELGDSALYFCASSLDGRGSPYEQYFGPGTRLTVT.

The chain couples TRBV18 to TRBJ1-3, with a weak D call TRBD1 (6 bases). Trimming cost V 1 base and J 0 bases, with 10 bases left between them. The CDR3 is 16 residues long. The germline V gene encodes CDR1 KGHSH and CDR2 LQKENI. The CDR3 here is CASSPRTANSGNTIYF. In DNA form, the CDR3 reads TGTGCCAGCTCACCACGGACAGCGAACTCTGGAAACACCATATATTTT. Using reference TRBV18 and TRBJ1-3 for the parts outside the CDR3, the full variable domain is NAGVMQNPRHLVRRRGQEARLRCSPMKGHSHVYWYRQLPEEGLKFMVYLQKENIIDESGMPKERFSAEFPKEGPSILRIQQVVRGDSAAYFCASSPRTANSGNTIYFGEGSWLTVV.